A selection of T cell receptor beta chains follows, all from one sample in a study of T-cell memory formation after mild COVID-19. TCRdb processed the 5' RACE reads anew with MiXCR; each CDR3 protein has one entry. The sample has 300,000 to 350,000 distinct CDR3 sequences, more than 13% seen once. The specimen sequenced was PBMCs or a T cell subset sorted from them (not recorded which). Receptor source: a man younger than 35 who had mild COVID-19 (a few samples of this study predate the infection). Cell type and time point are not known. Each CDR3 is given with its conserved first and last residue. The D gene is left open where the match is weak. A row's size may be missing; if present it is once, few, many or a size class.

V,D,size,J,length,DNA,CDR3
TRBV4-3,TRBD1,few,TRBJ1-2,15,TGCGCCAGCAGCCAAGATCTGGACAGGAACTATGGCTACACCTTC,CASSQDLDRNYGYTF
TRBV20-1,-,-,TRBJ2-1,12,TGCAGTGCTAGAGTACAGTCGAATGAGCAGTTCTTC,CSARVQSNEQFF
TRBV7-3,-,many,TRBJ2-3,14,TGTGCCAGCAGTTTCTTAGGGGACACAGATACGCAGTATTTT,CASSFLGDTDTQYF
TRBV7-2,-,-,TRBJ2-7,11,TGTGCCAGCAGTGAACGCTACGAGCAGTACTTC,CASSERYEQYF
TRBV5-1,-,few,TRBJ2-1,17,TGCGCCAGCACTCACCCAATCTGGATGATGGGGGCTGGGGAGCAGTTCTTC,CASTHPIWMMGAGEQFF
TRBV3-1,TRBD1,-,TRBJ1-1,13,TGTGCCAGCAGCCGTTACAGGGGCACTGAAGCTTTCTTT,CASSRYRGTEAFF
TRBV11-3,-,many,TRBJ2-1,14,TGTGCCAGCAGCCCTGGAAATTCCTACAATGAGCAGTTCTTC,CASSPGNSYNEQFF
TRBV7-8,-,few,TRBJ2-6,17,TGTGCCAGCAGCACACTCGGACAGAGCACTGGGGCCAACGTCCTGACTTTC,CASSTLGQSTGANVLTF
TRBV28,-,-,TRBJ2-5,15,TGTGCCAACTATCTCCAGGGGGGGCCCCAAGTGAGCCAGTACTTC,CANYLQGGPQVSQYF
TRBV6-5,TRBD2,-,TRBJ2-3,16,TGTGCCAGCAGTTACTGGGACTACACCGGCACAGATACGCAGTATTTT,CASSYWDYTGTDTQYF